This TCR beta chain was obtained from a study of blood T cell repertoires in COVID-19. Study background: The United States, Italy and Spain were the sources of the acute and convalescent COVID-19 samples.

CDR3 size: 13 residues. Trimming cost V 5 bases and J 4 bases, with 9 bases left between them. The germline gives CDR1 SGHAT, CDR2 FQNNGV. Method: immunoSEQ multiplex PCR; TCRdb's copy keeps in-frame clones and lacks some. This sample has over 250,000 clones, with roughly 90% found just once. Cohort placement rested on clinical history that participants reported themselves. Sequenced: PBMCs or T cells enriched from blood (not recorded which). The clonotype comes from a woman aged 55 to 70 who had recovered from COVID-19. The J gene is TRBJ1-3, the V gene TRBV11-2; D is ambiguous. The CDR3, as DNA: TGTGCCAGCAGCCGTTTGACAGGAAACACCATATATTTT. This codes for CASSRLTGNTIYF.